The 23 T cell receptor beta chains given below trace back to one sample, sequenced in a study of tumor-infiltrating lymphocytes in primary liver carcinoma (dated by TCRdb to about 2017). Blood RNA was extracted from unsorted whole blood using TRIzol reagent, and germline DNA was obtained with the DNeasy Blood & Tissue kit. Sequencer: Illumina HiSeq 2500. Starting from approximately 500 ng total RNA, TCRbeta-specific cDNA was produced by reverse transcription with a constant-region primer and ProtoScript II reverse transcriptase. TCRbeta libraries were built with three nested multiplex PCR rounds, a slightly modified ARM-PCR procedure. Each of the first two PCR rounds ran for around 10 cycles using multiplex TRBV1-TRBV30 forward primers together with a Cbeta reverse primer. The public reads were reprocessed in TCRdb via fastp at Q25 and MiXCR, keeping in-frame beta chains. Every distinct CDR3 protein forms one entry, paired with its most common genes and DNA. The sample data list just over 300,000 distinct CDR3 sequences, and roughly three fifths of these were observed just once. 15% to 20% of the sample belongs to the ten largest clones.

The sample comprised peripheral blood. These receptors were collected from a woman aged 25 to 45 with primary liver carcinoma and hepatitis B virus infection.

The rearrangement joins TRBV10-3 to TRBJ2-7, with D perhaps TRBD1 (5 bases). The CDR3 is 12 residues long. Germline V gene data show CDR1 as ENHRY and CDR2 as SYGVKD. Deletions cut 4 bases from V and 7 bases from J, with 11 bases between. Here the CDR3 reads CAISASGKEQYF. The CDR3 nucleotides read TGTGCCATCAGTGCGTCAGGGAAGGAGCAGTACTTC.

Comments on this clonotype: Given a much more abundant clone one base away, this may be a read error. The CDR3 does not close with the conserved phenylalanine or tryptophan, likely indicating a read error. The J gene is TRBJ1-6, the V gene TRBV6-5; D call uncertain. Trimming took off 4 bases at V and 5 bases at J, with 15 bases between the two ends. Germline CDR1 and CDR2: MNHEY and SVGAGI. The CDR3 has 16 amino acids. The CDR3 is CASSFHPSADNSPLHY. DNA of the CDR3: TGTGCCAGCAGTTTCCACCCTTCCGCAGATAATTCACCCCTCCACTAT.

This rearrangement joins TRBV13 to TRBJ2-7; D might be TRBD1 or TRBD2, each matching 5 bases. CDR1 is PRHDT and CDR2 is FYEKMQ in the germline V gene (reference sequence). V gave up 7 bases and J gave up 6 bases, with 19 bases separating them. CDR3 size: 14 residues. The CDR3 DNA reads as TGTGCCAGCACCGAGGGTGACTGGGGGAGCGAGCAGTACTTC. Translation: CASTEGDWGSEQYF.

For this clonotype: This could be a read error, since a much larger clone is one nucleotide away. The chain couples TRBV4-3 to TRBJ1-1; D is undetermined. Germline-derived CDR1 and CDR2 are LGHNA and YSLEER. This CDR3 spans 15 amino acids. The CDR3 bases are TGCGCCAGCGGCCAAGTGCCACTTTCGAACACTGAAGCTTTCTTT. It encodes CASGQVPLSNTEAFF.

This clonotype has at least ten counts. The chain employs TRBV10-1 and TRBJ2-5; D perhaps matches TRBD2 (5 bases). Germline CDR1 is WNHNN and CDR2 is SYGVQD (reference sequence). V lost 0 bases, J lost 4 bases, and 6 bases lay in between. The CDR3 is made up of 13 amino acids. In DNA form, the CDR3 reads TGCGCCAGCAGTGAGTCAGGGAGAGAGACCCAGTACTTC. This translates into CASSESGRETQYF.

Regarding this clonotype: At one end the junction does not follow the germline gene, possibly because of a read error. The chain couples TRBV4-2 to TRBJ2-1; TRBD2 matches at 7 bases. Germline CDR1 LGHNA, CDR2 YNFKEQ. The CDR3 is made up of 17 amino acids. The CDR3 loop is CASSHHIVGGSRGEQFF. CDR3 bases: TGTGCCAGTAGCCACCATATTGTGGGAGGGTCCAGAGGTGAGCAGTTCTTC.

V and J are TRBV6-2 or TRBV6-3 and TRBJ2-7; TRBD2 agrees at 8 bases. Germline V gene lookup returns CDR1 MNHEY and CDR2 SVGEGT. Unmatched junction bases numbered 3, after V lost 8 bases and J lost 3 bases. This CDR3 spans 12 amino acids. The CDR3 sequence: CASREGLYEQYF. The CDR3 DNA reads as TGTGCCAGCCGGGAGGGCCTCTACGAGCAGTACTTC.

Concerning this clonotype: With a much larger clone just one base away, this may be a read error. The V call is TRBV6-1, the J call TRBJ1-5; D is unclear. From germline, CDR1 is MNHNS and CDR2 SASEGT. This CDR3 is built from 15 residues. The CDR3 region is CASSPGRYSNRPQHF. CDR3 in DNA: TGTGCCAGCAGCCCCGGACGGTATAGCAATCGGCCCCAGCATTTT.

Points on this clonotype: A much more abundant neighbour one base away suggests this may be a read error. V is TRBV4-1 and J is TRBJ2-7; the D gene is possibly TRBD2 (6 bases). CDR1 and CDR2 from the germline V gene are MGHRA and YSYEKL. The CDR3 contains 13 residues. The CDR3 coding sequence is TGCGCCAGCAACCAAGGAGGCGGGACGGAGCAGTACTTC. This codes for CASNQGGGTEQYF.

As concerns this clonotype: This clone may be a read error of a much larger clone one base away. The chain combines TRBV12-3 or TRBV12-4 with TRBJ2-2; D is uncertain. Trimming took 7 bases from V and 3 from J, leaving 18 bases between them. The CDR3 extends over 16 amino acids. The CDR3 bases are TGTGCCAGCACCGAGAGGATAGGGTCGTACACCGGGGAGCTGTTTTTT. Its protein product is CASTERIGSYTGELFF.

In the case of this clonotype: It may be a read error: a sequence one base away is much more abundant. The chain is built from TRBV12-3 or TRBV12-4 and TRBJ1-1; D gene unclear. Trimming took 8 bases from V and 8 from J, leaving 18 bases between them. The CDR3 is 13 residues long. Here the CDR3 DNA reads TGTGCCAGCTACCAGGACGTCTTTAACGAAGCTTTCTTT. It specifies CASYQDVFNEAFF.

The rearrangement links TRBV4-3 to TRBJ2-1, with TRBD1 matching over 7 bases. Germline V gene sequence: CDR1 LGHNA, CDR2 YSLEER. V lost 3 bases and J lost 7; bases outside the gene matches: 15. The CDR3 runs 17 residues. Here the CDR3 DNA reads TGCGCCAGCAGCCACCTTGTCTCGGGACAGCCCAGGAATGAGCAGTTCTTC. Residues: CASSHLVSGQPRNEQFF.

The chain has TRBV14 and TRBJ2-1; 9 positions match TRBD1. Germline V CDR1 and CDR2: SGHDN, FVKESK. J lost 7 bases, V lost 1 base, and 8 bases had no gene match. The CDR3 length is 16 residues. This chain's CDR3 is CASSQATGGYWNEQFF. CDR3 bases: TGTGCCAGCAGCCAAGCAACAGGGGGCTATTGGAATGAGCAGTTCTTC.

As concerns this clonotype: Possible read error: a much larger clone is one base away. V and J are TRBV29-1 and TRBJ1-1; possibly TRBD1 for D (5 bases). Germline V gene sequence: CDR1 SQVTM, CDR2 ANQGSEA. The CDR3 runs 12 residues. The DNA of the CDR3 is TGCAACGTTCCTGGGACGAACACTGAAGCTTTCTTT. Translating gives CNVPGTNTEAFF.

The V and J genes are TRBV11-2 and TRBJ2-2, with TRBD2 identical over 7 bases. Germline V gives CDR1 SGHAT, CDR2 FQNNGV. V was pared by 7 bases and J by 6 bases, with 5 bases of the junction left unmatched. The CDR3 covers 13 residues. The CDR3 reads CASKGAGAGELFF. Here the CDR3 DNA reads TGTGCCAGCAAAGGGGCGGGGGCCGGGGAGCTGTTTTTT.

Worth noting for this clonotype: No conserved phenylalanine or tryptophan ends this CDR3, so it is likely a read error. The limits of the CDR3 on the DNA are not certain, so only TCRdb's listed CDR3 is given. CDR3 loop: CASSPGQAIKNTETFL. The V and J genes are TRBV11-3 and TRBJ1-1; no DNA check was done on the table's D call, TRBD1. Germline assignment: CDR1 SGHNT and CDR2 YENEEA. 16 amino acids form the CDR3, both terminal residues included.

A remark on this clonotype: A read error may explain this, as a much larger clone is one base away. The rearrangement joins TRBV6-5 to TRBJ2-7, with D unclear. Germline CDR1 and CDR2: MNHEY and SVGAGI. Trimming took 6 bases from V and 3 from J, leaving 15 bases between them. This CDR3 contains 14 residues. The CDR3 coding sequence is TGTGCCAGCAGCGCCGGGTCAGGCCTCTACGAGCAGTACTTC. This codes for CASSAGSGLYEQYF.

The rearrangement links TRBV12-3 or TRBV12-4 to TRBJ2-5, with D possibly TRBD1 on 6 matching bases. This CDR3 is built from 18 residues. The germline V and J ends were trimmed by 3 bases and 6 bases, with 26 bases remaining between them. For the CDR3, the DNA is TGTGCCAGCAGTTTTGTTTCATTGTCAGGGGAAAGGACAAAGACCCAGTACTTC. It encodes CASSFVSLSGERTKTQYF.

The gene calls are TRBV5-5 and TRBJ1-1; possible D gene TRBD1, 6 bases. The germline gives CDR1 SGHKS, CDR2 YYEKEE (reference sequence). The CDR3 spans 17 residues. Trimming stripped 0 bases from V and 4 bases from J, with 19 bases between. The CDR3 sequence is CASSLGNRVQRGTEAFF. CDR3 sequence (DNA): TGTGCCAGCAGCTTGGGGAACAGGGTGCAACGTGGCACTGAAGCTTTCTTT.

This clonotype was detected many times. The gene calls are TRBV12-3 or TRBV12-4 and TRBJ2-7; no firm D call. Deletions cut 5 bases from V and 3 bases from J, with 14 bases between. CDR3 length equals 14 residues. The CDR3 protein is CASSPFPTVYEQYF. The CDR3 nucleotides are TGTGCCAGCAGTCCATTCCCGACGGTCTACGAGCAGTACTTC.

This clonotype was observed a single time. Since a much larger clone is just one base distant, this may be a read error. The V and J genes are TRBV12-3 or TRBV12-4 and TRBJ1-1, with no clear D. The CDR3 sequence is 14 residues long. CDR3 nucleotides: TGTGCCAGCGGTTTCTGGGATGCAAACACTGAAGCTTTCTTT. As protein: CASGFWDANTEAFF.

This clonotype has a handful of counts. This sequence joins TRBV7-9 and TRBJ2-7; 7 bases fit TRBD2. There are 15 residues in the CDR3. The germline CDR1 and CDR2 sequences are SEHNR and FQNEAQ (reference sequence). J lost 2 bases, V lost 5 bases, and 9 bases had no gene match. CDR3 in amino acids: CASSHGGITPYEQYF. In nucleotides, the CDR3 is TGTGCCAGCAGCCACGGGGGGATTACTCCCTACGAGCAGTACTTC.

This clonotype was recorded many times. V usage is TRBV29-1 and J usage is TRBJ1-4, with a weak D call TRBD1 (6 bases). CDR3 size: 13 residues. CDR1 and CDR2 (germline): SQVTM, ANQGSEA. V gave up 7 bases and J gave up 5 bases, with 14 bases separating them. The CDR3 sequence: CSAAGQLNEKLFF. The CDR3 region has the DNA TGCAGCGCTGCTGGACAGTTGAATGAAAAACTGTTTTTT. The full variable domain, in which reference TRBV29-1 and TRBJ1-4 provide the parts outside the CDR3, is SAVISQKPSRDICQRGTSLTIQCQVDSQVTMMFWYRQQPGQSLTLIATANQGSEATYESGFVIDKFPISRPNLTFSTLTVSNMSPEDSSIYLCSAAGQLNEKLFFGSGTQLSVL.